This T cell receptor (beta chain) was sequenced during a study of blood T cell repertoires in COVID-19. Whole-study context: Collection of acute and convalescent COVID-19 samples took place in the United States, Italy and Spain.

V lost 3 bases to trimming and J lost 2 bases, with 4 bases between them. This CDR3 is built from 12 residues. The germline V gene encodes CDR1 LGHDT and CDR2 YNNKEL (reference sequence). The repertoire was sequenced with immunoSEQ multiplex PCR; TCRdb's copy has only in-frame clones and lacks some. The table lists about 94,000 clones, 84% of them singletons. This TCR derives from a man in his sixties with acute or convalescent COVID-19. V and J are TRBV3-1 (or the pseudogene TRBV3-2) and TRBJ1-1; D gene uncertain. Sample: peripheral blood. The CDR3 spells CASSHSNTEAFF. The DNA of the CDR3 is TGTGCCAGCAGCCACAGTAACACTGAAGCTTTCTTT.